A selection of T cell receptor beta chains follows, all from one sample in a study of cytomegalovirus exposure and HLA in healthy donors. Here immunoSEQ multiplex PCR was the method, and the copy in TCRdb shows in-frame clones only, minus some. The sample has about 170,000 clones, roughly four fifths seen once. Sequenced: PBMCs. The receptors shown here come from a woman in her 30s in good health and CMV-seropositive. CDR3s leave out the opening cysteine and the closing phenylalanine or tryptophan. Clone size is not always given. Where it is, it says once, few, many or a class for expanded clones.

V gene	J gene	clone size	CDR3 protein
TRBV12-5	TRBJ2-1	-	ASGLVPGQGLYNEQF
TRBV2	TRBJ2-7	-	ASSGQGYEQY
TRBV5-4	TRBJ2-3	-	ASSLAGGDTDTQY
TRBV13	TRBJ1-4	few	ASSARTGWAEKLF
TRBV19	TRBJ1-5	-	ASSRTHDQPQH
TRBV28	TRBJ2-2	-	ASSFWRTGELF
TRBV4-3	-	-	ASSQGAVSSYEQY
TRBV4-3	TRBJ1-2	-	ASSQDIVGTGYGYT
TRBV2	TRBJ1-1	-	ASSVGTSVEAF
TRBV5-1	TRBJ2-1	-	ASSSLAGGYNEQF
TRBV11-2	TRBJ2-5	-	ASSPGHNQETQY
TRBV11-2	TRBJ1-2	-	ASSSTRSTGGLGGYT
TRBV7-2	TRBJ2-1	-	ASSLAPGGGYNEQF
TRBV10-1	TRBJ2-2	-	ASSESVATGELF
TRBV7-2	TRBJ1-5	-	ASSLGYRGYQPQH
TRBV2	TRBJ1-4	-	ASYAWGQDEKLF
TRBV7-9	TRBJ1-1	few	ASSLRDQGPTEAF
TRBV27	TRBJ2-7	-	ASSLQRDSFTYEQY
TRBV6-6	TRBJ2-2	-	ASSRRGTGELF
TRBV2	TRBJ2-3	-	ASSDSLTDTQY
TRBV2	TRBJ1-5	-	ASSGGQSSNQPQH
TRBV2	TRBJ1-1	-	ASRSGEAF
TRBV5-6	TRBJ1-1	once	ASSLPGLGAF
TRBV28	TRBJ2-7	-	ASRGTGGAGFYEQY
TRBV6-5	TRBJ2-7	-	ASSYPHRDRCYEQY
TRBV9	TRBJ2-2	-	ASSVGLPDRESGELF
TRBV9	TRBJ2-7	-	ASSGGLAGGPGLTYEQY
TRBV5-6	TRBJ2-7	-	ASSFKGAREEQY
TRBV7-8	TRBJ1-1	-	ASEGPANTEAF
TRBV7-2	TRBJ2-1	once	ASSSRSTISYNEQF
TRBV15	TRBJ2-5	-	ATSRDRYRQGSIQETQY
TRBV5-1	TRBJ2-3	few	ASSQLAGVTDTQY
TRBV7-9	TRBJ2-2	-	ASSGRTGGNTGELF
TRBV25-1	TRBJ2-1	few	ASKQGSMSEF
TRBV6-6	TRBJ2-1	-	ASSYDRELPYNEQF
TRBV5-4	TRBJ2-7	-	ASSLEAFGGREQY
TRBV18	TRBJ2-7	-	ASSPAGREQY
TRBV6-1	TRBJ2-5	-	ASSEEREGTQY
TRBV9	TRBJ1-3	-	ASSPLGSGSGNTIY
TRBV6-5	TRBJ2-2	-	ASSYGGRAGELF
TRBV9	TRBJ2-7	-	ASSFSGGLGEQY
TRBV19	TRBJ2-1	-	ASTPTGLAGNEQF
TRBV11-2	TRBJ1-5	-	ASSLYGGAQPQH
TRBV5-1	TRBJ2-5	few	ASSGQPQETQY